The rows below give T cell receptor beta chains drawn from one sample of a study of T cell responses to AZD1222 COVID-19 vaccine. Sequenced by immunoSEQ multiplex PCR; TCRdb stores in-frame clones only, minus some. The sample yields under 150,000 clones, around nine tenths seen once. The sequencing here drew on peripheral blood, taken on day 0 of AZD1222 vaccination. The receptors were sampled from an adult in good health. CDR3s leave out the opening cysteine and the closing phenylalanine or tryptophan.

V gene: TRBV5-1
J gene: TRBJ2-5
CDR3 protein: ASSLGGRVVQETQY

V gene: TRBV29-1
J gene: TRBJ2-7
CDR3 protein: SVLSLTGDEQY

V gene: TRBV20-1
J gene: TRBJ1-2
CDR3 protein: SAEVYGYT

V gene: TRBV19
J gene: TRBJ2-1
CDR3 protein: ASSIVAGPLNEQF

V gene: TRBV7-9
J gene: TRBJ1-3
CDR3 protein: ASSLGSGHNTIY

V gene: TRBV3-1/TRBV3-2
J gene: TRBJ2-7
CDR3 protein: ASSLFRGPSYEQY

V gene: TRBV19
J gene: TRBJ2-3
CDR3 protein: ASSMGGLTDTQY

V gene: TRBV5-1
J gene: TRBJ1-5
CDR3 protein: ASSLDGNQPQH

V gene: TRBV28
J gene: TRBJ1-1
CDR3 protein: ASSLWGGSDTEAF

V gene: TRBV24-1
J gene: TRBJ2-1
CDR3 protein: ATSDGWPSGSRNEQF

V gene: TRBV9
J gene: TRBJ2-3
CDR3 protein: ASSVGGGSRDTQY

V gene: TRBV7-8
J gene: TRBJ1-2
CDR3 protein: ASSETGSGFARGYT

V gene: TRBV5-6
J gene: TRBJ1-2
CDR3 protein: ASRQGTPNYGYT

V gene: TRBV6-5
J gene: TRBJ2-7
CDR3 protein: ASSYIGTATYEQY

V gene: TRBV7-8
J gene: TRBJ1-1
CDR3 protein: ASTSTRQGRGGTEAF

V gene: TRBV28
J gene: TRBJ1-5
CDR3 protein: ASRHFSNQPQH

V gene: TRBV5-1
J gene: TRBJ2-1
CDR3 protein: ASTPTDRAAANNEQF

V gene: TRBV11-2
J gene: TRBJ2-2
CDR3 protein: ASSQGGRRTDKNTGELF

V gene: TRBV11-1
J gene: TRBJ2-3
CDR3 protein: ASSLAIAGAQNTQY

V gene: TRBV10-2
J gene: TRBJ2-7
CDR3 protein: ASRGTDIISYEQY

V gene: TRBV27
J gene: TRBJ1-6
CDR3 protein: ASSHTGENSPLH

V gene: TRBV5-6
J gene: TRBJ1-2
CDR3 protein: ASSLNGWDRAYGYT

V gene: TRBV7-9
J gene: TRBJ1-1
CDR3 protein: ASNIVGGNTEAF

V gene: TRBV15
J gene: TRBJ2-2
CDR3 protein: ATSREVHTGELF

V gene: TRBV6-5
J gene: TRBJ1-2
CDR3 protein: ASSPGTGGKYGYT

V gene: TRBV20-1
J gene: TRBJ1-1
CDR3 protein: SASEGTGNTEAF

V gene: TRBV24-1
J gene: TRBJ1-5
CDR3 protein: ATSDFGNQPQH

V gene: TRBV7-2
J gene: TRBJ2-4
CDR3 protein: ASSSTGGNAKNIQY

V gene: TRBV28
J gene: TRBJ2-7
CDR3 protein: ASRGASGSFTYEQY

V gene: TRBV30
J gene: TRBJ2-6
CDR3 protein: AWRARGVGGANVLT

V gene: TRBV5-4
J gene: TRBJ1-2
CDR3 protein: ASSKPTGGSYGYT

V gene: TRBV14
J gene: TRBJ2-3
CDR3 protein: ASSPLGQSTDTQY

V gene: TRBV18
J gene: TRBJ2-1
CDR3 protein: ASSPEALAGGPDNEQF

V gene: TRBV10-3
J gene: TRBJ2-7
CDR3 protein: AISDRTTGEVYEQY

V gene: TRBV2
J gene: TRBJ2-1
CDR3 protein: ASRRTESSYNEQF

V gene: TRBV24-1
J gene: TRBJ2-2
CDR3 protein: ATSDPTANTGELF

V gene: TRBV5-1
J gene: TRBJ1-1
CDR3 protein: ASSPTTLNTEAF

V gene: TRBV29-1
J gene: TRBJ1-1
CDR3 protein: SVDGQGTEAF

V gene: TRBV27
J gene: TRBJ1-4
CDR3 protein: ASSFLGQNEKLF

V gene: TRBV30
J gene: TRBJ1-1
CDR3 protein: AWSVTVNTEAF

V gene: TRBV27
J gene: TRBJ2-7
CDR3 protein: ASSPHGAGGYEQY

V gene: TRBV6-5
J gene: TRBJ1-1
CDR3 protein: ASSPGGTTEAF

V gene: TRBV28
J gene: TRBJ2-5
CDR3 protein: ASSSYGTSGQGKQETQY

V gene: TRBV19
J gene: TRBJ2-7
CDR3 protein: ASSGSGLGSYHEQY

V gene: TRBV7-9
J gene: TRBJ2-1
CDR3 protein: ASSLSSARSYNEQF

V gene: TRBV3-1/TRBV3-2
J gene: TRBJ2-3
CDR3 protein: ASSQGTSESTDTQY

V gene: TRBV29-1
J gene: TRBJ1-1
CDR3 protein: SVASATEAF

V gene: TRBV7-9
J gene: TRBJ2-3
CDR3 protein: ASSLEGSGIYTQY

V gene: TRBV28
J gene: TRBJ1-5
CDR3 protein: AAHGQGARPQH

V gene: TRBV7-6
J gene: TRBJ2-5
CDR3 protein: ASRLSGETQY

V gene: TRBV7-9
J gene: TRBJ1-6
CDR3 protein: ASSLDGANSPLH

V gene: TRBV19
J gene: TRBJ1-5
CDR3 protein: ASSGGGQGNQPQH

V gene: TRBV9
J gene: TRBJ1-4
CDR3 protein: ASSTRGHLNEKLF